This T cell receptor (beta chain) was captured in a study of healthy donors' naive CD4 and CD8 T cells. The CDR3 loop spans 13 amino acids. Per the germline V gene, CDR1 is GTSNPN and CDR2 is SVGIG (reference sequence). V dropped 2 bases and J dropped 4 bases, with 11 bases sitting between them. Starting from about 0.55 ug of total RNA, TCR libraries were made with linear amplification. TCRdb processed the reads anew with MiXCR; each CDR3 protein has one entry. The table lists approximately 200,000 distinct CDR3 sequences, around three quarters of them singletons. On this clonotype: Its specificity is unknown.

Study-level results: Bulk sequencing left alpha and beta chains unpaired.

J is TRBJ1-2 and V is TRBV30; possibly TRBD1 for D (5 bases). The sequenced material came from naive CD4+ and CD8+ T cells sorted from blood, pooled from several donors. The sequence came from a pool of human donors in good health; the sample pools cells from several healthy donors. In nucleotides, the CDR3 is TGTGCCTGGAGTTGGGGCGCTGGCTATGGCTACACCTTC. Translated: CAWSWGAGYGYTF.